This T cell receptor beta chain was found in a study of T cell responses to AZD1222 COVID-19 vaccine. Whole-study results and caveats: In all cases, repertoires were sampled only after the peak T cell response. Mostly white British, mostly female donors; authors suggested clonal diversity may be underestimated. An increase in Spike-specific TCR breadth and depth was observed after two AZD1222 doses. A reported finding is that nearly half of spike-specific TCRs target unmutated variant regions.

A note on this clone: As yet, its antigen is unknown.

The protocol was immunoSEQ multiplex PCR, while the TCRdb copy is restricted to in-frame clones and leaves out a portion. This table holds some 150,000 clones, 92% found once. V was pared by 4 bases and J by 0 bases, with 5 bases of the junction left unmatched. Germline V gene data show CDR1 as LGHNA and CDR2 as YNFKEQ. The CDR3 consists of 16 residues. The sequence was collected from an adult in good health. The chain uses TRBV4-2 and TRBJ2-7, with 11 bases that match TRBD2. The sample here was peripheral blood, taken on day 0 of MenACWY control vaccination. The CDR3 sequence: CASSLGLADFSYEQYF. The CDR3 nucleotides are TGTGCCAGCAGCCTGGGACTAGCGGACTTCTCCTACGAGCAGTACTTC.